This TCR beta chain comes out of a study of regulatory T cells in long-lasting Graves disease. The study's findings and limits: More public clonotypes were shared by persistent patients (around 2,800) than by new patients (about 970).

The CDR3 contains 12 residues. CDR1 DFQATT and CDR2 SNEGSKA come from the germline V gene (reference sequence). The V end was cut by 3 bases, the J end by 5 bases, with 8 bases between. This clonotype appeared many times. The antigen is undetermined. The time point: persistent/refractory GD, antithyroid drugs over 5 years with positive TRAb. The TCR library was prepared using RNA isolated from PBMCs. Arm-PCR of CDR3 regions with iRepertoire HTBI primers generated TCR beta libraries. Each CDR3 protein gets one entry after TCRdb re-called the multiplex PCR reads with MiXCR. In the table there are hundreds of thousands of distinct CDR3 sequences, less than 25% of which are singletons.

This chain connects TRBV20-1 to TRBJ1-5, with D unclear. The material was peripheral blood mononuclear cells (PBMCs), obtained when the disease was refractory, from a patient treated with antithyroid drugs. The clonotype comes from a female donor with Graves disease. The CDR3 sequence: CSASTGDQPQHF. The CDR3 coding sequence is TGCAGTGCTAGTACTGGGGATCAGCCCCAGCATTTT.